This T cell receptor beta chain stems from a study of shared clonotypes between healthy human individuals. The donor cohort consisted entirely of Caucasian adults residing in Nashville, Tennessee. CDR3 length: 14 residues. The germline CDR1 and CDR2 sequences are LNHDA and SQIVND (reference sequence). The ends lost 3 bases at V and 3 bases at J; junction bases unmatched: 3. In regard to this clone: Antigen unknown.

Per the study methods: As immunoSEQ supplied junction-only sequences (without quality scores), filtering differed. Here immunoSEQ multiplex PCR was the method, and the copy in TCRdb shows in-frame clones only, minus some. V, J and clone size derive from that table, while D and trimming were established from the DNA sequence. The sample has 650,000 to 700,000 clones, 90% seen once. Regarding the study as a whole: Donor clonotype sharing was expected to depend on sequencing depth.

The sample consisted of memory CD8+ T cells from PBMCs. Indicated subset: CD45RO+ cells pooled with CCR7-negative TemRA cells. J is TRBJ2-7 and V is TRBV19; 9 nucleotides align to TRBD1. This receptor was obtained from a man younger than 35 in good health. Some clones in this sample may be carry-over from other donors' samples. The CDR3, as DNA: TGTGCCAGTAGTATGGGACAGGGCAACTACGAGCAGTACTTC. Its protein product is CASSMGQGNYEQYF.